The 26 T cell receptor beta chains reported below all come from one sample, sequenced in a study of radiotherapy plus CTLA-4 blockade in lung cancer. Method: immunoSEQ multiplex PCR; TCRdb's copy keeps in-frame clones and lacks some. The repertoire holds about 97,000 clones, with 65% to 75% as singletons. This material consisted of peripheral blood, taken from a patient treated with radiotherapy plus ipilimumab. These receptors were collected from a human donor with non-small cell lung cancer who had a partial response to radiotherapy plus ipilimumab. Some clones in this sample may be carry-over from other donors' samples.

J is TRBJ2-5 and V is TRBV11-2; 9 positions agree with TRBD2. Germline loops: CDR1 SGHAT, CDR2 FQNNGV. Trimming at V came to 1 base and at J to 2 bases, leaving 8 bases not matched to a gene. This CDR3 comprises 17 residues. CDR3 protein: CASSLGVGGGVQETQYF. The CDR3 nucleotides are TGTGCCAGCAGCTTAGGCGTGGGCGGGGGGGTTCAAGAGACCCAGTACTTC.

This chain links TRBV28 with TRBJ2-7; 12 bases map to TRBD2. Germline assignment: CDR1 MDHEN and CDR2 SYDVKM. The CDR3 sequence is 15 residues long. The V gene end was trimmed by 5 bases and the J gene end by 6 bases; junction bases not matched to a gene: 8. CDR3: CASSILAGGPSEQYF. The CDR3 region has the DNA TGTGCCAGCAGTATACTAGCGGGGGGACCCTCCGAGCAGTACTTC.

This clone was detected only once. CDR3 sequence (DNA): TGCAGCGTTGAAGATGTCTCGCAGTATTTT. Translated: CSVEDVSQYF. The chain employs TRBV29-1 and TRBJ2-3; no firm D call. Between the trimmed V and J ends, which lost 0 bases and 10 bases, there was a span of 5 bases. CDR3 size: 10 residues. CDR1 is SQVTM, CDR2 ANQGSEA, per germline.

The chain is built from TRBV9 and TRBJ2-1; a weak D match, TRBD2 (7 bases). This CDR3 is built from 15 residues. Between the trimmed V and J ends, which lost 0 bases and 5 bases, there was a span of 12 bases. Germline-derived CDR1 and CDR2 are SGDLS and YYNGEE. CDR3: CASSVGPGGHNEQFF. Here the CDR3 DNA reads TGTGCCAGCAGCGTAGGCCCGGGGGGCCACAATGAGCAGTTCTTC.

The chain combines TRBV10-3 with TRBJ1-2, with unresolved D. V was cut by 0 bases and J by 6 bases, with 8 bases left in between. This CDR3 spans 13 amino acids. Germline V gene data show CDR1 as ENHRY and CDR2 as SYGVKD. CDR3 sequence (DNA): TGTGCCATCAGTGAGTCGGTTAGCAATGGCTACACCTTC. Protein sequence: CAISESVSNGYTF.

The rearrangement links TRBV15 to TRBJ2-7; TRBD2 matches 8 bases. The CDR3 contains 16 residues. The J segment lost 6 bases and the V segment lost 0 bases, leaving 10 bases of the junction unmatched. CDR1 LNHNV and CDR2 YYDKDF come from the germline V gene (reference sequence). The CDR3 DNA follows: TGTGCCACCAGCAGAGAAGTCGGGGGACTAGGGGGCGAGCAGTACTTC. This sequence encodes CATSREVGGLGGEQYF.

The rearrangement uses TRBV5-1 and TRBJ2-3; 9 bases are a match to TRBD2. The CDR3 length is 16 residues. J lost 5 bases, V lost 0 bases, and 7 bases had no gene match. Germline CDR1 SGHRS, CDR2 YFSETQ. The CDR3, as DNA: TGCGCCAGCAGCTTGGAGGCGGGAGGGCCTCAAGATACGCAGTATTTT. Translation: CASSLEAGGPQDTQYF.

This chain uses TRBV18 with TRBJ1-4; a possible D gene is TRBD1 (6 bases). Trimming cost V 2 bases and J 6 bases, with 13 bases left between them. CDR1 is KGHSH and CDR2 is LQKENI in the germline V gene. The CDR3 has 15 amino acids. CDR3 nucleotides: TGTGCCAGCTCACCAGGGGGCAGGACTGATGAAAAACTGTTTTTT. This gives the protein CASSPGGRTDEKLFF.

Remarks on this clone: This CDR3 fails to terminate in the conserved phenylalanine or tryptophan, so it likely reflects a read error. V and J are TRBV18 and TRBJ1-1; 11 bases agree with TRBD1. The length of the CDR3 is 16 residues. Trimming at V came to 3 bases and at J to 4 bases, leaving 7 bases not matched to a gene. CDR1 and CDR2 from the germline V gene are KGHSH and LQKENI. CDR3 sequence: CASSPFGQGASTEAFL. The CDR3 DNA follows: TGTGCCAGCTCACCCTTTGGACAGGGGGCCAGCACTGAAGCTTTCCTT.

This chain links TRBV9 with TRBJ1-2; 7 nucleotides line up with TRBD1. This CDR3 has 16 residues. J gave up 3 bases and V 2 bases, and 10 bases lay outside the gene matches. The germline gives CDR1 SGDLS, CDR2 YYNGEE. CDR3: CASSVLGGAEDYGYTF. As DNA, the CDR3 is TGTGCCAGCAGCGTGTTAGGGGGCGCGGAAGACTATGGCTACACCTTC.

The V call is TRBV27, the J call TRBJ2-7; maybe TRBD2 (6 bases). The CDR3 runs to 14 residues. The germline V gene has CDR1 MNHEY and CDR2 SMNVEV (reference sequence). V lost 3 bases to trimming and J lost 1 base, with 10 bases between them. Here the CDR3 DNA reads TGTGCCAGCAGTTTTGGAGGGCAATCCTACGAGCAGTACTTC. The encoded protein is CASSFGGQSYEQYF.

This clone has only a few counts. This chain uses TRBV2 with TRBJ2-1, with D possibly matching TRBD1 (5 bases). CDR3 length equals 12 residues. Between the trimmed V and J ends, which lost 5 bases and 5 bases, there was a span of 7 bases. Per germline, CDR1 SNHLY and CDR2 FYNNEI. The CDR3 DNA reads as TGTGCCAGCAGTCGACAGAACAATGAGCAGTTCTTC. Its protein is CASSRQNNEQFF.

V usage is TRBV14 and J usage is TRBJ2-2; possible D gene TRBD1, 5 bases. The length of the CDR3 is 14 residues. V lost 4 bases, J lost 5 bases, and 11 bases lay in between. Germline V gene sequence: CDR1 SGHDN, CDR2 FVKESK. CDR3 sequence: CASSRQLATGELFF. The CDR3, as DNA: TGTGCCAGCAGCCGACAGCTGGCTACCGGGGAGCTGTTTTTT.

This chain links TRBV7-2 with TRBJ1-2, with D uncertain. The CDR3 contains 13 residues. The germline V gene encodes CDR1 SGHTA and CDR2 FQGNSA. The V gene lost 2 bases and the J gene lost 0 bases, with 4 bases spanning the gap. Here the CDR3 DNA reads TGTGCCAGCAGCTTACTTGCTAACTATGGCTACACCTTC. Protein: CASSLLANYGYTF.

The V gene is TRBV11-2, the J gene TRBJ2-1; 10 nucleotides align to TRBD2. The V and J ends lost 0 bases and 3 bases, in that order; junction bases with no gene match: 2. The CDR3 contains 16 residues. Germline V gives CDR1 SGHAT, CDR2 FQNNGV. The CDR3 protein is CASSLDLAGGYNEQFF. CDR3 sequence (DNA): TGTGCCAGCAGCTTAGATTTAGCGGGAGGCTACAATGAGCAGTTCTTC.

This clone was counted a single time. The V gene is TRBV7-8, the J gene TRBJ1-4; TRBD1 matches 7 bases. This CDR3 is 17 amino acids long. Germline V lookup: CDR1 SGHVS, CDR2 FQNEAQ. The junction had 12 bases not matched to a gene; V was cut back by 1 base and J by 7 bases. The CDR3, as DNA: TGTGCCAGCAGCTTAGTGGTTCCCCGGGACAGCGGTGAAAAACTGTTTTTT. Translated: CASSLVVPRDSGEKLFF.

V usage is TRBV6-5 and J usage is TRBJ1-2; a weak D match, TRBD1 (5 bases). The CDR3 runs 14 residues. Germline V CDR1 and CDR2: MNHEY, SVGAGI. Trimming stripped 6 bases from V and 7 bases from J, with 18 bases between. DNA of the CDR3: TGTGCCAGCAGGATTTTAGGGGCCAGGACTGGCTACACCTTC. Translating gives CASRILGARTGYTF.

This sequence joins TRBV20-1 and TRBJ2-1, with unresolved D. Germline V lookup: CDR1 DFQATT, CDR2 SNEGSKA (reference sequence). V was cut by 4 bases and J by 4 bases, with 5 bases left in between. The CDR3 totals 11 residues. The DNA for the CDR3 is TGCAGTGCTACTCGTTACAATGAGCAGTTCTTC. Its protein product is CSATRYNEQFF.

This clone came up a few times. This chain links TRBV11-2 with TRBJ2-3, with D possibly matching TRBD1 (5 bases). Germline V gene data show CDR1 as SGHAT and CDR2 as FQNNGV. The CDR3 contains 15 residues. V dropped 1 base and J dropped 5 bases, with 13 bases sitting between them. The CDR3 protein is CASSLASGWGDTQYF. CDR3 nucleotides: TGTGCCAGCAGCTTAGCGTCAGGGTGGGGAGATACGCAGTATTTT.

The rearrangement joins TRBV15 to TRBJ2-3, with TRBD1 as a possible D gene (7 bases). The CDR3 extends over 16 amino acids. Per germline, CDR1 LNHNV and CDR2 YYDKDF (reference sequence). Trimming removed 5 bases at V and 6 bases at J, with 21 bases between. The DNA for the CDR3 is TGTGCCACCAGCCCAGGGAGGACAGGTCCTGTCGATACGCAGTATTTT. Residues: CATSPGRTGPVDTQYF. The full variable domain, rest sourced from reference TRBV15 and TRBJ2-3, is DAMVIQNPRYQVTQFGKPVTLSCSQTLNHNVMYWYQQKSSQAPKLLFHYYDKDFNNEADTPDNFQSRRPNTSFCFLDIRSPGLGDTAMYLCATSPGRTGPVDTQYFGPGTRLTVL.

This clone was observed a handful of times. The chain links TRBV19 to TRBJ1-1; the match to TRBD1 covers 10 bases. J lost 1 base, V lost 6 bases, and 11 bases had no gene match. This CDR3 is built from 17 residues. Germline-derived CDR1 and CDR2 are LNHDA and SQIVND (reference sequence). In DNA form, the CDR3 reads TGTGCCAGTAGCCCATCCCGGGACAGGGGACAGAACACTGAAGCTTTCTTT. Its protein product is CASSPSRDRGQNTEAFF. The full variable domain, rest sourced from reference TRBV19 and TRBJ1-1, is DGGITQSPKYLFRKEGQNVTLSCEQNLNHDAMYWYRQDPGQGLRLIYYSQIVNDFQKGDIAEGYSVSREKKESFPLTVTSAQKNPTAFYLCASSPSRDRGQNTEAFFGQGTRLTVV.

This clone occurred a few times. This chain links TRBV5-6 with TRBJ1-2; 8 positions match TRBD1. CDR1 and CDR2 (germline): SGHDT, YYEEEE. The CDR3 spans 12 residues. Losses at the gene ends were 7 bases for V and 8 bases for J; bases not matched to a gene: 7. The CDR3 region is CASGGQGWGYTF. In nucleotides, the CDR3 is TGTGCCAGCGGCGGACAGGGCTGGGGCTACACCTTC.

At least ten counts were recorded for this clone. The chain recombines TRBV14 with TRBJ2-2, with D maybe TRBD2 (5 bases). Trimming pared 6 bases from V and 4 bases from J, leaving 18 bases between. Germline lookup yields CDR1 SGHDN and CDR2 FVKESK. This CDR3 is 16 amino acids long. The CDR3 sequence is CASRSTTIPGTGELFF. CDR3 nucleotide sequence: TGTGCCAGCAGATCGACTACAATCCCGGGCACCGGGGAGCTGTTTTTT.

The chain combines TRBV28 with TRBJ2-3; D unclear. Germline loops: CDR1 MDHEN, CDR2 SYDVKM. The CDR3 runs 12 residues. Trimming cost V 5 bases and J 3 bases, with 6 bases left between them. The CDR3 sequence: CASSIKTDTQYF. As DNA, the CDR3 is TGTGCCAGCAGTATAAAAACAGATACGCAGTATTTT.

The chain carries TRBV5-1 and TRBJ2-5; possible D gene TRBD2, 5 bases. The V and J ends lost 2 bases and 5 bases respectively, with 13 bases between them. CDR1 and CDR2 from the germline V gene are SGHRS and YFSETQ. This CDR3 contains 14 residues. The CDR3 coding sequence is TGCGCCAGCAGCTTCCCGGGCCGCGGGGAGACCCAGTACTTC. Its translation: CASSFPGRGETQYF.

The rearrangement joins TRBV30 to TRBJ2-7, with TRBD2 identical over 9 bases. J gave up 1 base and V 2 bases, and 6 bases lay outside the gene matches. The CDR3 covers 15 residues. Germline V lookup: CDR1 GTSNPN, CDR2 SVGIG (reference sequence). For the CDR3, the DNA is TGTGCCTGGAGTACCGGACTAGCGAGATCCTACGAGCAGTACTTC. It encodes CAWSTGLARSYEQYF.